The T cell receptor beta chain under discussion was sequenced for a study of graft-versus-host responses after intestinal transplantation. Study-level points and caveats: The highest levels of circulating GvH clones went along with early declines in HvG clones after transplant.

Produced via immunoSEQ multiplex PCR; TCRdb's table is partial and in-frame only. The data show around 71,000 clones, roughly 92% seen once. CDR3 length equals 15 residues. V lost 2 bases, J lost 0 bases, and 8 bases lay in between. Per the germline V gene, CDR1 is KGHSH and CDR2 is LQKENI. This clone was seen a single time. The target antigen is unknown. This receptor was identified in a human patient who received an intestinal transplant, so some T cells may come from the graft donor. This specimen consisted of bone marrow, obtained approximately 100 weeks after intestinal transplantation. The chain couples TRBV18 to TRBJ2-4; D is uncertain. CDR3 sequence (DNA): TGTGCCAGCTCACCAGGGCTGCTAGCCAAAAACATTCAGTACTTC. Protein product: CASSPGLLAKNIQYF.